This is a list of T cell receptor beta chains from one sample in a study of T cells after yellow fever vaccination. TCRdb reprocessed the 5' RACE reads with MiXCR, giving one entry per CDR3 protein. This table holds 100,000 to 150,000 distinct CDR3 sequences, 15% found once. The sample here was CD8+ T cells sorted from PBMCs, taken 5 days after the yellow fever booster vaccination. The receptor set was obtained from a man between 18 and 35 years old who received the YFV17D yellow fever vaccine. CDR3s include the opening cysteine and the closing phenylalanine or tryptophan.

CASSFGISYEQYF | TRBJ2-7 | TRBV5-1
CASRQDRLGRGELFF | TRBJ2-2 | TRBV4-3
CASSYSAGQGNGYTF | TRBJ1-2 | TRBV6-5
CASSQVWLAGGEQFF | TRBJ2-1 | TRBV4-1
CASSTGPLMNTEAFF | TRBJ1-1 | TRBV9
CSVIPGNTEAFF | TRBJ1-1 | TRBV29-1
CASKGKRTYEQYF | TRBJ2-7 | TRBV2
CSAPGTNTGELFF | TRBJ2-2 | TRBV20-1
CASRGQAYGYTF | TRBJ1-2 | TRBV11-2
CASSQDGTSPDTQYF | TRBJ2-3 | TRBV4-3
CASSLSGVGEQFF | TRBJ2-1 | TRBV11-2